Listed below are T cell receptor beta chains from one sample, sequenced in a study of control samples from healthy donors and cancer patients. Produced via immunoSEQ multiplex PCR; TCRdb's table is partial and in-frame only. This table holds about 180,000 clones, more than 85% found once. Sequenced material: blood. The receptors originated from a woman aged 35 to 49 in good health. CDR3s include the opening cysteine and the closing phenylalanine or tryptophan. D genes are given only for firm matches. Not all rows give a size; the values are once, few, many and, for expanded clones, a class.

CDR3 protein | CDR3 DNA | clone size | D gene | J gene | V gene
CASSEIGDTGELFF | TGTGCCAGCAGTGAAATCGGGGATACCGGGGAGCTGTTTTTT | once | NA | TRBJ2-2 | TRBV2
CASSPGGQGNQPQHF | TGTGCCAGCTCACCGGGGGGGCAGGGCAATCAGCCCCAGCATTTT | NA | NA | TRBJ1-5 | TRBV18
CASSQESDYYEQYF | TGCGCCAGCAGCCAAGAATCAGATTACTACGAGCAGTACTTC | NA | NA | TRBJ2-7 | TRBV4-1
CAISEQQNTEAFF | TGTGCCATCAGTGAACAGCAGAACACTGAAGCTTTCTTT | NA | NA | TRBJ1-1 | TRBV10-3
CASSPGTGGREKLFF | TGTGCCAGCAGCCCGGGGACCGGGGGCCGTGAAAAACTGTTTTTT | once | NA | TRBJ1-4 | TRBV7-9
CASSEPPGGAGYGYTF | TGTGCCAGCAGTGAACCCCCTGGTGGGGCGGGCTATGGCTACACCTTC | NA | NA | TRBJ1-2 | TRBV6-1
CASSSSRARETQYF | TGCGCCAGCAGCTCCTCTAGGGCCCGGGAGACCCAGTACTTC | NA | NA | TRBJ2-5 | TRBV5-1
CASSYSQGGRPQHF | TGTGCCAGCAGTTACTCCCAAGGGGGCAGGCCCCAGCATTTT | NA | TRBD1 | TRBJ1-5 | TRBV6-5
CASSLGRISGNTIYF | TGCGCCAGCTCCTTGGGCCGGATCTCTGGAAACACCATATATTTT | NA | NA | TRBJ1-3 | TRBV10-2
CASSFYGPGQGAQNTGELFF | TGCGCCAGCAGCTTCTATGGTCCGGGACAGGGGGCGCAGAACACCGGGGAGCTGTTTTTT | few | TRBD1 | TRBJ2-2 | TRBV5-1
CASSSEGHYEQYF | TGTGCCAGCAGCTCGGAAGGACATTACGAGCAGTACTTC | NA | NA | TRBJ2-7 | TRBV5-4
CASSLGQADPYEQYF | TGTGCCAGCAGCTTAGGTCAGGCTGACCCCTACGAGCAGTACTTC | NA | NA | TRBJ2-7 | TRBV11-2
CASSLAAMNTEAFF | TGTGCCAGCAGTTTAGCGGCGATGAACACTGAAGCTTTCTTT | NA | NA | TRBJ1-1 | TRBV28
CASSPTGTGNEQYF | TGTGCCAGCAGCCCTACCGGGACAGGAAACGAGCAGTACTTC | NA | TRBD1 | TRBJ2-7 | TRBV7-9
CASSSGQGGSPLHF | TGCGCCAGCAGTTCCGGACAGGGTGGGTCACCCCTCCACTTT | NA | TRBD1 | TRBJ1-6 | TRBV5-1
CASSFNRATEAFF | TGTGCCAGCAGCTTCAACAGGGCCACTGAAGCTTTCTTT | NA | NA | TRBJ1-1 | TRBV11-3
CASSSQGHTEAFF | TGTGCCAGCAGTTCCCAGGGGCACACTGAAGCTTTCTTT | once | NA | TRBJ1-1 | TRBV6-5
CSATPGGTEAFF | TGCAGCGCCACCCCCGGGGGCACTGAAGCTTTCTTT | once | NA | TRBJ1-1 | TRBV29-1
CASSVGVGANTGELFF | TGTGCCAGCAGCGTAGGTGTCGGGGCTAACACCGGGGAGCTGTTTTTT | few | NA | TRBJ2-2 | TRBV9
CASSLVPSGGPGSGELFF | TGTGCCAGCAGCTTGGTACCTAGCGGGGGTCCCGGGTCCGGGGAGCTGTTTTTT | NA | TRBD2 | TRBJ2-2 | TRBV5-4
CASRTGTGDEKLFF | TGTGCCAGCCGCACTGGGACAGGGGATGAAAAACTGTTTTTT | NA | TRBD1 | TRBJ1-4 | TRBV19
CASSQTGGGYSNQPQHF | TGCGCCAGCAGCCAAACAGGGGGCGGGTATAGCAATCAGCCCCAGCATTTT | NA | TRBD1 | TRBJ1-5 | TRBV4-1